The sequence of this T cell receptor beta chain was determined in a study of T cell changes during pregnancy in multiple sclerosis. Clones were read by immunoSEQ multiplex PCR, and TCRdb kept only the in-frame ones, dropping some. The table lists tens of thousands of clones, 85% to 95% of them singletons. V shed 1 base, J shed 1 base, and the junction held 3 bases outside the gene matches. The CDR3 spans 15 residues. The V gene's germline CDR1 is SGHTA and CDR2 FQGNSA. The gene calls are TRBV7-2 and TRBJ1-2; 7 bases line up with TRBD1. Sequences were derived from peripheral blood, sampled in the second trimester of pregnancy. The origin of this receptor is a female donor with multiple sclerosis, enrolled in a pregnancy study. As DNA, the CDR3 is TGTGCCAGCAGCTTAGTCCAGGGGGGTAACTATGGCTACACCTTC. Amino acid sequence: CASSLVQGGNYGYTF.